A single sample gave rise to the 26 T cell receptor beta chains below, sequenced in a study of blood T cells in healthy people across ages. A J-beta primer mix and a sample-barcoded 5' primer were used in a second PCR of about 6 to 12 cycles. MiXCR, run by TCRdb on the 5' RACE reads, gives a single entry per CDR3 protein. The profile shows hundreds of thousands of distinct CDR3 sequences, less than 40% of them singletons. Sequenced material: blood. The receptors were sampled from a woman of 80 years or more in good health.

V gene TRBV7-8 combines with J gene TRBJ2-5; D is perhaps TRBD1 (6 bases). The last part of the DNA fits TRBJ2-7 better; the J call may be wrong. This CDR3 region has 19 residues. Per germline, CDR1 SGHVS and CDR2 FQNEAQ. CDR3 DNA: TGTGCCAGCAGCTCGAGTGGGGCCGGGGCAGGGGTTAAAGGATACGAGCAGTACTTC. Protein: CASSSSGAGAGVKGYEQYF.

This clonotype occurred many times. This chain connects TRBV7-2 to TRBJ1-5, with D tentatively TRBD1 (6 bases). Trimming took off 1 base at V and 6 bases at J, with 13 bases between the two ends. This CDR3 has 15 amino acids. CDR1 SGHTA and CDR2 FQGNSA come from the germline V gene. The CDR3 bases are TGTGCCAGCAGCTTAGGTTCCACAGGGACTCAGCCCCAGCATTTT. Its translation is CASSLGSTGTQPQHF.

The chain combines TRBV6-1 with TRBJ1-5; TRBD1 aligns across 7 bases. With V trimmed by 6 bases and J by 0 bases, 5 bases remained unmatched. The CDR3 length is 15 residues. Germline values: CDR1 MNHNS, CDR2 SASEGT. The DNA for the CDR3 is TGTGCCAGCAGCCCCACAGGGGTTAGCAATCAGCCCCAGCATTTT. Its translation: CASSPTGVSNQPQHF.

CDR3 sequence (DNA): TGTGCCAGCGCACGCTCGGGACAATCTAATGAAAAACTGTTTTTT. Its translation is CASARSGQSNEKLFF. The chain employs TRBV9 and TRBJ1-4; tentatively, D is TRBD1 (6 bases). From germline, CDR1 is SGDLS and CDR2 YYNGEE. The CDR3 sequence is 15 residues long. Trimming cost V 7 bases and J 3 bases, with 16 bases left between them.

Concerning this clonotype itself: A much more abundant neighbour one base away suggests this may be a read error. This chain joins TRBV5-1 and TRBJ2-3, with D perhaps TRBD2 (6 bases). CDR3 length: 16 amino acids. Trimming shortened V by 0 bases and J by 1 base, and 12 bases separated the two germline ends. CDR1 and CDR2 from the germline V gene are SGHRS and YFSETQ. The CDR3 coding sequence is TGCGCCAGCAGCTTGGTGCCGGGGGTTGGCACAGATACGCAGTATTTT. It encodes CASSLVPGVGTDTQYF.

This clonotype was seen at least ten times. The rearrangement uses TRBV20-1 and TRBJ2-6; D is ambiguous. The CDR3 consists of 15 residues. Germline CDR1 and CDR2: DFQATT and SNEGSKA (reference sequence). The ends were cut back, 1 base at V and 1 base at J, with 8 bases in the middle. The CDR3 bases are TGCAGTGCTAGAGTCCTCGGATCTGGGGCCAACGTCCTGACTTTC. Amino acids: CSARVLGSGANVLTF.

To note about this clonotype: A read error may explain this, as a much larger clone is one base away. J is TRBJ2-7 and V is TRBV2, with 12 nucleotides matching TRBD2. Germline V CDR1 and CDR2: SNHLY, FYNNEI. CDR3 size: 17 residues. The ends lost 8 bases at V and 7 bases at J; junction bases unmatched: 18. CDR3 sequence: CASPQTSGGLSYNEQYF. The CDR3 DNA reads TGTGCCAGCCCGCAGACTAGCGGGGGCCTTTCCTACAATGAGCAGTACTTC.

The chain recombines TRBV4-2 with TRBJ2-2; 7 nucleotides agree with TRBD2. Germline CDR1 reads LGHNA; CDR2 reads YNFKEQ. The CDR3 runs 16 residues. After removal of 3 bases from V and 5 bases from J, the junction contained 9 bases not matched to a gene. The CDR3 DNA is TGTGCCAGCAGCCACTCCACTTTCGGGGGGACCGGGGAGCTGTTTTTT. This translates into CASSHSTFGGTGELFF.

In the case of this clonotype: A much bigger clone sits one base away, suggesting this may be a read error. This chain uses TRBV5-6 with TRBJ2-1; D ambiguous. The germline V gene encodes CDR1 SGHDT and CDR2 YYEEEE. The V end lost 3 bases, the J end lost 3 bases, and 10 bases lay between the germline ends. The CDR3 contains 14 residues. The CDR3 loop is CASSWVRHYNEQFF. CDR3 coding DNA: TGTGCCAGCAGCTGGGTACGGCACTACAATGAGCAGTTCTTC.

This chain connects TRBV3-1 to TRBJ2-2, with 11 nucleotides matching TRBD2. Germline values: CDR1 LGHDT, CDR2 YNNKEL (reference sequence). This CDR3 has 16 residues. V was clipped by 1 base and J by 4 bases; unmatched bases: 2. CDR3 nucleotides: TGTGCCAGCAGCCAAGGGCTAGCGGGGGGCACCGGGGAGCTGTTTTTT. This codes for CASSQGLAGGTGELFF.

V and J are TRBV29-1 and TRBJ1-2; 7 nucleotides agree with TRBD1. Germline CDR1 is SQVTM and CDR2 is ANQGSEA. The CDR3 is 13 amino acids. V lost 6 bases and J lost 6; bases outside the gene matches: 10. The CDR3: CSVGRGGEDGYTF. Here the CDR3 DNA reads TGCAGCGTCGGCCGAGGGGGCGAAGATGGCTACACCTTC.

The chain joins TRBV6-5 to TRBJ1-5; a possible D gene is TRBD1 (6 bases). CDR1 MNHEY and CDR2 SVGAGI come from the germline V gene. Trimming removed 0 bases at V and 4 bases at J, with 10 bases between. The CDR3 is made up of 15 amino acids. This CDR3 reads CASSYSRGANQPQHF. The CDR3 DNA reads TGTGCCAGCAGTTACTCGAGGGGGGCTAATCAGCCCCAGCATTTT.

This clonotype came up many times. The chain combines TRBV9 with TRBJ2-7; the D is unclear. The CDR3 totals 14 residues. Per germline, CDR1 SGDLS and CDR2 YYNGEE. V shed 0 bases and J shed 2 bases, with 9 bases lying between them. CDR3 amino acids: CASSVALGTYEQYF. The CDR3 coding sequence is TGTGCCAGCAGCGTAGCTTTGGGGACCTACGAGCAGTACTTC.

This clonotype was recorded many times. The CDR3 nucleotides are TGCAGTGCTACGAGACAGGGACGCGAGCAGTACTTC. It encodes CSATRQGREQYF. This chain links TRBV20-1 with TRBJ2-7; TRBD1 matches 7 bases. Germline CDR1 and CDR2: DFQATT and SNEGSKA (reference sequence). After removal of 4 bases from V and 6 bases from J, the junction contained 6 bases not matched to a gene. This CDR3 contains 12 residues.

This clonotype was recorded at least ten times. This chain connects TRBV7-8 to TRBJ2-5, with 13 bases that match TRBD2. Germline V gives CDR1 SGHVS, CDR2 FQNEAQ. V shed 5 bases and J 12 bases; nucleotides not matched to a gene: 9. The length of the CDR3 is 14 residues. The CDR3 DNA reads as TGTGCCAGCAGCCCGGGAACTAGCGGGGGGGCTGAGTACTTC. This encodes CASSPGTSGGAEYF.

Ten or more counts support this clonotype. The chain couples TRBV6-6 to TRBJ1-5; D gene ambiguous. The CDR3 contains 12 residues. Trimming left V 2 bases short and J 6 bases short, with 5 bases between. Germline values: CDR1 MNHNY, CDR2 SVGAGI (reference sequence). In nucleotides, the CDR3 is TGTGCCAGCAGTTACGGGAGTCAGCCCCAGCATTTT. Its protein product is CASSYGSQPQHF.

This clonotype was seen a handful of times. The chain has TRBV6-5 and TRBJ2-6; the D gene is possibly TRBD1 (6 bases). Trimming removed 8 bases from V and 0 bases from J, with 14 bases in between. Per the germline V gene, CDR1 is MNHEY and CDR2 is SVGAGI. There are 16 residues in the CDR3. The CDR3 sequence: CASAGQPSSGANVLTF. CDR3 nucleotides: TGTGCCAGCGCCGGACAGCCTTCCTCTGGGGCCAACGTCCTGACTTTC.

This clonotype appeared many times. For the CDR3, the DNA is TGTGCCACCAGGGGAAGCTACGAGCAGTACTTC. The encoded protein is CATRGSYEQYF. The chain carries TRBV28 and TRBJ2-7, with D possibly being TRBD1 (6 bases). The CDR3 consists of 11 residues. Germline CDR1 reads MDHEN; CDR2 reads SYDVKM. V was pared by 10 bases and J by 3 bases, with 10 bases between.

This chain connects TRBV2 to TRBJ1-1, with D possibly matching TRBD1 (5 bases). The germline V gene has CDR1 SNHLY and CDR2 FYNNEI. The CDR3 contains 16 residues. V gave up 5 bases and J gave up 4 bases, with 20 bases separating them. CDR3 in DNA: TGTGCCAGCAGTCTTGATAAGATTACAGGACTCACTGAAGCTTTCTTT. Protein sequence: CASSLDKITGLTEAFF.

This clonotype was seen many times. The genes are TRBV5-1 and TRBJ2-7, with D tentatively TRBD1 (6 bases). Germline V lookup: CDR1 SGHRS, CDR2 YFSETQ. V lost 0 bases to trimming and J lost 2 bases, with 9 bases between them. CDR3 length: 14 amino acids. The CDR3 coding sequence is TGCGCCAGCAGCTTGGGGGGGCTTACCTACGAGCAGTACTTC. Translating gives CASSLGGLTYEQYF.

For this clonotype: It may be a read error: a sequence one base away is much more abundant. The chain links TRBV30 to TRBJ2-3, with D maybe TRBD2 (6 bases). The CDR3 spans 15 residues. Germline CDR1 is GTSNPN and CDR2 is SVGIG (reference sequence). The V end was cut by 0 bases, the J end by 1 base, with 11 bases between. The CDR3 DNA is TGTGCCTGGAGTGTTGCCGGGAGCCGCACAGATACGCAGTATTTT. It translates to CAWSVAGSRTDTQYF.

The V call is TRBV4-1, the J call TRBJ2-2; 7 bases are shared with TRBD1. With 1 base clipped from V and 6 bases from J, the junction kept 5 bases outside the gene matches. This CDR3 spans 15 amino acids. Germline CDR1 MGHRA, CDR2 YSYEKL. CDR3 loop: CASSQAVRGSGELFF. Here the CDR3 DNA reads TGCGCCAGCAGCCAAGCGGTCAGGGGGTCCGGGGAGCTGTTTTTT.

This clonotype was seen repeatedly, ten times or more. The rearrangement uses TRBV2 and TRBJ2-1; 7 nucleotides align to TRBD1. The CDR3 consists of 13 residues. V trimming: 8 bases; J trimming: 3 bases; junction bases outside the gene matches: 4. Germline values: CDR1 SNHLY, CDR2 FYNNEI. The chain's CDR3 is CASRQGIYNEQFF. The CDR3 nucleotides are TGTGCCAGCCGACAGGGTATCTACAATGAGCAGTTCTTC.

Comment on this clonotype: This may arise from a read error, as a much more abundant clone is one base away. CDR3 nucleotides: TGTGCCACCAGCAGAGATCAGGGGGGGAATGAAAAACGGTTTTTT. It specifies CATSRDQGGNEKRFF. V and J are TRBV15 and TRBJ1-4, with TRBD1 matching 7 bases. CDR1 is LNHNV and CDR2 is YYDKDF in the germline V gene (reference sequence). This CDR3 is 15 amino acids long.

This clonotype was seen many times. CDR3 amino acids: CASSDAGRSGKYF. CDR3 nucleotides: TGTGCCAGCAGCGATGCCGGTCGTAGCGGGAAGTACTTC. V and J are TRBV7-8 and TRBJ2-7, with TRBD2 matching over 8 bases. In germline, CDR1 is SGHVS, CDR2 FQNEAQ. V was pared by 5 bases and J by 11 bases, with 11 bases of the junction left unmatched. This CDR3 is 13 amino acids long.

The sample holds many counts of this clonotype. This chain links TRBV20-1 with TRBJ1-2; D is perhaps TRBD1 (5 bases). This CDR3 region has 15 residues. CDR1 and CDR2 (germline): DFQATT, SNEGSKA (reference sequence). V was clipped by 0 bases and J by 6 bases, with 17 bases between them. The CDR3 nucleotides read TGCAGTGCTAGAGACTCTGACAGTGGAAGCCATGGCTACACCTTC. It translates to CSARDSDSGSHGYTF.